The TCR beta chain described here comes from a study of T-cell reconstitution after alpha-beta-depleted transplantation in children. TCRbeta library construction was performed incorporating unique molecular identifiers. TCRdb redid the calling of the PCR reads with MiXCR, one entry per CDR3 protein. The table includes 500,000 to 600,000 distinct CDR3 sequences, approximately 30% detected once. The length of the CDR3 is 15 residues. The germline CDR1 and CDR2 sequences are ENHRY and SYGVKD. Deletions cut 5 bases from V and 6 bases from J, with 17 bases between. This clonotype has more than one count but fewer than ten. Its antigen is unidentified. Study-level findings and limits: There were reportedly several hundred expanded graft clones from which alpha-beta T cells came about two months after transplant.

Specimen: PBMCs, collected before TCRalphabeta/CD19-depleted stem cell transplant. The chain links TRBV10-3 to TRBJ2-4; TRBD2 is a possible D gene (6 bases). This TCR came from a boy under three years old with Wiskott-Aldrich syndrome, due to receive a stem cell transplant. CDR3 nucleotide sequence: TGTGCCATCAGTTCCTTACCTGGGCGGGGAAACATTCAGTACTTC. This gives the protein CAISSLPGRGNIQYF.